This TCR beta chain was recovered during a study of cytomegalovirus exposure and HLA in healthy donors. There are a few counts of this clone. The antigen is not known. Study-level points and caveats: The authors listed 180 or so TCR beta chains as cytomegalovirus-associated.

Profiled with immunoSEQ multiplex PCR; TCRdb holds only in-frame clones, not every one. The repertoire has roughly 150,000 clones, roughly 89% of them found once; the top ten carry 4% to 4.5%. The source material was PBMCs. The sequence came from a man aged 18 to 35 in good health and CMV-seropositive.

The CDR3 DNA reads TGTGCCAGCAGCTCCCCCTTACAGGGGACCGGGGAGCTGTTTTTT. Its protein is CASSSPLQGTGELFF. This chain links TRBV7-9 with TRBJ2-2; TRBD1 aligns across 7 bases. The V gene end was trimmed by 4 bases and the J gene end by 5 bases; junction bases not matched to a gene: 7. Germline V gene sequence: CDR1 SEHNR, CDR2 FQNEAQ (reference sequence). The CDR3 has 15 residues.